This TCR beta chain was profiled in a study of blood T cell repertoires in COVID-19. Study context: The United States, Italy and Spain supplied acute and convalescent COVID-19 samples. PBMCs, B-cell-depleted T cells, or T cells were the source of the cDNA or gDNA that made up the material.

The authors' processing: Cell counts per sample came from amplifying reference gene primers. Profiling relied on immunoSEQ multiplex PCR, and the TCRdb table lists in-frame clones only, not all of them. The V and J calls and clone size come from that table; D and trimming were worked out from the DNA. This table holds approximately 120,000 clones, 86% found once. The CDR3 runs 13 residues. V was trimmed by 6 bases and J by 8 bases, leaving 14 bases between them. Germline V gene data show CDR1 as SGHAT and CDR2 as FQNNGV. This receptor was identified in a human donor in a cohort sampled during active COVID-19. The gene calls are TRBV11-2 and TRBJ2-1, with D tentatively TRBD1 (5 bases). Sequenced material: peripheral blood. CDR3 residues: CASSSGFPDEQFF. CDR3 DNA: TGTGCCAGCAGTTCAGGGTTCCCCGATGAGCAGTTCTTC.